This T cell receptor beta chain was captured by sequencing in a study of blood T cell repertoires in COVID-19. Study-wide background: COVID-19 samples from acute and convalescent phases originated in the United States, Italy and Spain.

In its sample, this clone was seen once. Clones were sequenced by immunoSEQ multiplex PCR, and TCRdb holds only the in-frame ones, with some missing. The data show about 270,000 clones, with around four fifths seen just once and 5% to 6% held by the top ten. This CDR3 spans 14 amino acids. Trimming pared 0 bases from V and 6 bases from J, leaving 9 bases between. Germline V lookup: CDR1 SGDLS, CDR2 YYNGEE. The clonotype originates from an older man with acute or convalescent COVID-19. This rearrangement joins TRBV9 to TRBJ2-2; D gene ambiguous. Source material: peripheral blood. The CDR3 coding sequence is TGTGCCAGCAGCGTAGGGGCCGCCTCCGGGGAGCTGTTTTTT. Translation gives CASSVGAASGELFF.